These 8 T cell receptor beta chains were all obtained from the same sample, sequenced in a study of beta chain features in type 1 diabetes. Notes on the study in general: People with Type 1 diabetes carried modestly yet significantly shorter TCRB CDR3s in all four CD4+ subsets.

Since all of the isolated RNA was reverse transcribed, expressed TCRB transcripts were what got sequenced. Using immunoSEQ multiplex PCR, the repertoire was profiled, and TCRdb retains in-frame clones only, with some absent. This sample has 230,000 or so clones; more than 15% occur once, and the top ten carry approximately 0.087%. These TCRs are of unknown antigen specificity. The sequencing input was naive CD4+ T cells from blood. These receptors were obtained from a man aged 30 to 39 with type 1 diabetes.

The rearrangement links TRBV7-2 to TRBJ2-5; 14 nucleotides align to TRBD2. The CDR3 length is 18 residues. The germline gives CDR1 SGHTA, CDR2 FQGNSA. The V segment lost 4 bases and the J segment 1 base; nucleotides outside the gene matches: 8. The CDR3 reads CASSSRLAGGQGQETQYF. Here the CDR3 DNA reads TGTGCCAGCAGCTCGCGACTAGCGGGAGGGCAGGGCCAAGAGACCCAGTACTTC.

V is TRBV4-2 and J is TRBJ2-1; 9 bases line up with TRBD1. CDR1 is LGHNA, CDR2 YNFKEQ, per germline. Trimming removed 4 bases from V and 4 bases from J; junction bases left unmatched: 2. This CDR3 has 14 amino acids. The CDR3 sequence: CASSPGQGYNEQFF. CDR3 nucleotides: TGTGCCAGCAGCCCGGGACAGGGATACAATGAGCAGTTCTTC.

The V gene is TRBV7-9, the J gene TRBJ2-1; 9 bases align to TRBD1. This CDR3 has 14 amino acids. Germline V lookup: CDR1 SEHNR, CDR2 FQNEAQ (reference sequence). Trimming removed 7 bases from V and 6 bases from J; junction bases left unmatched: 7. The CDR3 coding sequence is TGTGCCAGCATCCTGGACAGGGGAGGCAATGAGCAGTTCTTC. This translates into CASILDRGGNEQFF.

The V and J genes are TRBV4-2 and TRBJ2-3; 8 positions match TRBD2. The CDR3 length is 19 residues. Germline values: CDR1 LGHNA, CDR2 YNFKEQ. The V segment lost 0 bases and the J segment 1 base; nucleotides outside the gene matches: 12. The CDR3 DNA follows: TGTGCCAGCAGCCAAGAAGCCCAGCGGGAGCGCCCCGGCACAGATACGCAGTATTTT. Its protein product is CASSQEAQRERPGTDTQYF.

This clone was seen a handful of times. The chain is built from TRBV2 and TRBJ2-3; D may correspond to TRBD1 or TRBD2 (5 bases each). Trimming stripped 6 bases from V and 0 bases from J, with 10 bases between. CDR3 length: 14 amino acids. Germline V gives CDR1 SNHLY, CDR2 FYNNEI. The CDR3 spells CASRGRTSTDTQYF. The CDR3 coding sequence is TGTGCCAGCAGGGGGCGGACTAGCACAGATACGCAGTATTTT.

This clone was observed once. The gene calls are TRBV7-2 and TRBJ2-3; a possible D gene is TRBD2 (5 bases). The V end was cut by 4 bases, the J end by 8 bases, with 13 bases between. The CDR3 runs to 13 residues. Germline V CDR1 and CDR2: SGHTA, FQGNSA. In DNA, the CDR3 is TGTGCCAGCAGCTCCCGCGGGCCCCCTACGCAGTATTTT. This codes for CASSSRGPPTQYF.

The chain uses TRBV9 and TRBJ2-3; 11 bases align to TRBD2. V gave up 4 bases and J gave up 4 bases; unmatched junction bases: 2. The V gene's germline CDR1 is SGDLS and CDR2 YYNGEE. The CDR3 sequence is 14 residues long. The CDR3 region is CASSFSGRADTQYF. The DNA for the CDR3 is TGTGCCAGCAGCTTTAGCGGGAGGGCAGATACGCAGTATTTT. Variable domain in full (rest from reference TRBV9 and TRBJ2-3): DSGVTQTPKHLITATGQRVTLRCSPRSGDLSVYWYQQSLDQGLQFLIQYYNGEERAKGNILERFSAQQFPDLHSELNLSSLELGDSALYFCASSFSGRADTQYFGPGTRLTVL.

The rearrangement joins TRBV18 to TRBJ2-3, with D possibly being TRBD1 (5 bases). Trimming cost V 1 base and J 1 base, with 15 bases left between them. Germline loops: CDR1 KGHSH, CDR2 LQKENI. The CDR3 extends over 17 amino acids. The DNA for the CDR3 is TGTGCCAGCTCACCACGTACCGAAGGGGCACGCACAGATACGCAGTATTTT. It specifies CASSPRTEGARTDTQYF. The variable domain in full, with the rest retrieved from reference TRBV18 and TRBJ2-3, is NAGVMQNPRHLVRRRGQEARLRCSPMKGHSHVYWYRQLPEEGLKFMVYLQKENIIDESGMPKERFSAEFPKEGPSILRIQQVVRGDSAAYFCASSPRTEGARTDTQYFGPGTRLTVL.